This TCR beta chain was sequenced in a study of cytomegalovirus exposure and HLA in healthy donors. The CDR3 loop spans 14 amino acids. V lost 8 bases to trimming and J lost 3 bases; unmatched junction nucleotides: 10. The germline CDR1 and CDR2 sequences are ENHRY and SYGVKD. PCR was performed using 60 Vbeta and 13 Jbeta primers. Only in-frame clones appear in the TCRdb table, and some are missing; sequencing was by immunoSEQ multiplex PCR. The sample consists of roughly 170,000 clones, around 80% of them appearing once. The chain combines TRBV10-3 with TRBJ2-7, with 7 bases identical to TRBD1. This clonotype was sampled from a man between 18 and 35 years old in good health and CMV-seronegative. The sample was PBMCs. CDR3 protein: CAIARDSSIYEQYF. The DNA for the CDR3 is TGTGCCATCGCCCGGGACAGTTCGATCTACGAGCAGTACTTC.